This T cell receptor beta chain was recovered during a study of identical twins. Study findings and constraints: Conclusions were drawn cross-sectionally by statistical analysis, without following the same donors. Invariant MAIT and iNKT cells could partly confound zero-insertion analyses. Sharing of beta out-of-frame sequences by twins showed a weaker excess.

The CDR3 covers 15 residues. Germline CDR1 is MNHEY and CDR2 is SMNVEV (reference sequence). Deletions cut 6 bases from V and 1 base from J, with 13 bases between. TCRdb reprocessed the 5' RACE reads with MiXCR, giving one entry per CDR3 protein. The table shows 200,000 to 250,000 distinct CDR3 sequences, with less than 8% occurring only once. In this sample, this clonotype turned up many times. Its antigen is unidentified. The data were also submitted as part of a second study, on yellow fever vaccine responses in identical twins. This second study notes: Reportedly, the response of twins' T cells to the vaccine seemed partly convergent, partly personalized.

Sequences were obtained from memory (CD45RO+) T cells sorted from blood. The chain joins TRBV27 to TRBJ2-1; no clear D. This receptor was taken from a woman aged 18-35 years in good health. CDR3 nucleotide sequence: TGTGCCAGCAGACGCGGAAAGGTGTCCTACAATGAGCAGTTCTTC. Translated: CASRRGKVSYNEQFF.